The 31 T cell receptor beta chains listed next were all sequenced from one sample in a study of regulatory T cells in long-lasting Graves disease. Assembly of TCR beta libraries relied on iRepertoire HTBI primers together with Arm-PCR of CDR3 regions. One entry per CDR3 protein, called by TCRdb with MiXCR from the multiplex PCR reads. This sample has roughly 610,000 distinct CDR3 sequences; roughly 15% occur once, and the top ten carry 15% to 20%. The time point: newly diagnosed GD, antithyroid drugs for less than 3 months. RNA from PBMCs was the source of the TCR library. These sequences were also reported in another study, on T cells in Graves' hyperthyroidism and ophthalmopathy.

The source material was peripheral blood mononuclear cells (PBMCs), sampled at new diagnosis, from a patient treated with antithyroid drugs. The receptors were sampled from a woman aged 30 to 39 with Graves disease.

This clonotype was seen more than once but under ten times. This rearrangement joins TRBV19 to TRBJ1-1; no clear D. This CDR3 has 13 residues. Germline CDR1 and CDR2: LNHDA and SQIVND (reference sequence). The ends were cut back, 7 bases at V and 4 bases at J, with 13 bases in the middle. Here the CDR3 DNA reads TGTGCCAGTACCCTCGCCCTGTTCACTGAAGCTTTCTTT. It codes for CASTLALFTEAFF. The whole variable domain, filled in from reference TRBV19 and TRBJ1-1, reads DGGITQSPKYLFRKEGQNVTLSCEQNLNHDAMYWYRQDPGQGLRLIYYSQIVNDFQKGDIAEGYSVSREKKESFPLTVTSAQKNPTAFYLCASTLALFTEAFFGQGTRLTVV.

This clonotype came up a few times. A read error may account for a junction end that differs from germline. V is TRBV9 and J is TRBJ2-2; maybe TRBD2 (5 bases). The germline V gene encodes CDR1 SGDLS and CDR2 YYNGEE. The CDR3 contains 13 residues. The CDR3 loop is CASSAANTGKLFF. Written as DNA, the CDR3 is TGTGCCAGCAGCGCGGCGAACACCGGGAAGCTGTTTTTT.

This clonotype was recorded at least ten times. The V and J genes are TRBV11-3 and TRBJ2-3; D gene uncertain. Deletions cut 3 bases from V and 2 bases from J, with 9 bases between. The CDR3 length is 14 residues. The V gene's germline CDR1 is SGHNT and CDR2 YENEEA. The CDR3 protein is CASSLLGYTDTQYF. The CDR3 nucleotides are TGTGCCAGCAGCTTGTTGGGGTACACAGATACGCAGTATTTT.

This clonotype was observed many times. The V and J genes are TRBV5-1 and TRBJ1-1; D may be TRBD1 (5 bases). CDR1 and CDR2 (germline): SGHRS, YFSETQ. V was cut by 0 bases and J by 4 bases, with 13 bases left in between. This CDR3 region has 15 residues. The CDR3 DNA follows: TGCGCCAGCAGCTTGGGGACCCAGGGTACCACTGAAGCTTTCTTT. Its protein product is CASSLGTQGTTEAFF.

This clonotype was counted only a few times. The chain has TRBV5-4 and TRBJ2-1; 12 bases fit TRBD2. CDR1 and CDR2 (germline): SGHNT, YYREEE (reference sequence). Trimming removed 4 bases from V and 8 bases from J; junction bases left unmatched: 7. This CDR3 is 15 amino acids long. CDR3 coding DNA: TGTGCCAGCAGCCCAGGACTAGCGGGATCCGATGAGCAGTTCTTC. This sequence encodes CASSPGLAGSDEQFF.

The V gene is TRBV20-1, the J gene TRBJ2-2; 9 bases agree with TRBD2. This CDR3 region has 17 residues. J was trimmed by 0 bases and V by 0 bases; bases with no gene match: 5. CDR1 is DFQATT, CDR2 SNEGSKA, per germline (reference sequence). The CDR3 bases are TGCAGTGCTAGAGATAACCTAGCGGGGTCGAACACCGGGGAGCTGTTTTTT. It translates to CSARDNLAGSNTGELFF.

This clonotype was counted ten times or more. The rearrangement uses TRBV10-3 and TRBJ1-6, with D possibly matching TRBD1 (6 bases). This CDR3 region has 15 residues. Trimming cost V 6 bases and J 9 bases, with 18 bases left between them. Looked up from germline, CDR1 is ENHRY and CDR2 is SYGVKD. CDR3 amino acids: CAISLRTDGVSPLHF. The CDR3 DNA reads TGTGCCATCAGCCTAAGGACAGACGGCGTTTCACCCCTCCACTTT.

This clonotype has more than one count but fewer than ten. The chain carries TRBV24-1 and TRBJ2-1; D gene ambiguous. The CDR3 extends over 11 amino acids. CDR1 is KGHDR, CDR2 SFDVKD, per germline. V was trimmed by 3 bases and J by 11 bases, leaving 7 bases between them. Written as DNA, the CDR3 is TGTGCCACCAGTGATCCGTATAAGCAGTTCTTC. Its protein product is CATSDPYKQFF.

This clonotype has more than one count but fewer than ten. A much bigger clone sits one base away, suggesting this may be a read error. The V call is TRBV11-1, the J call TRBJ2-5; D is tentatively TRBD1 or TRBD2 (6 bases each). V shed 8 bases and J shed 5 bases, with 18 bases lying between them. This CDR3 comprises 14 residues. CDR1 SGHAT and CDR2 FQDESV come from the germline V gene (reference sequence). The DNA for the CDR3 is TGTGCCAGCGGGGATCAGCAGGGGAGGGAGACCCAGTACTTC. Translated: CASGDQQGRETQYF.

The rearrangement joins TRBV27 to TRBJ2-5; D is unresolved. The CDR3 covers 14 residues. Germline loops: CDR1 MNHEY, CDR2 SMNVEV (reference sequence). The ends were cut back, 2 bases at V and 2 bases at J, with 9 bases in the middle. This chain's CDR3 is CASSLKAEQETQYF. For the CDR3, the DNA is TGTGCCAGCAGTTTAAAGGCGGAGCAAGAGACCCAGTACTTC.

This clonotype occurred many times. V usage is TRBV15 and J usage is TRBJ2-5, with TRBD2 as a possible D gene (6 bases). Trimming took off 0 bases at V and 7 bases at J, with 18 bases between the two ends. CDR3 length equals 16 residues. Germline CDR1 and CDR2: LNHNV and YYDKDF (reference sequence). The CDR3 coding sequence is TGTGCCACCAGCAGAGATGGGGGGAATCCCTGGGGGACCCAGTACTTC. Translating gives CATSRDGGNPWGTQYF. Full variable domain (outside the CDR3, taken from reference TRBV15 and TRBJ2-5): DAMVIQNPRYQVTQFGKPVTLSCSQTLNHNVMYWYQQKSSQAPKLLFHYYDKDFNNEADTPDNFQSRRPNTSFCFLDIRSPGLGDTAMYLCATSRDGGNPWGTQYFGPGTRLLVL.

V and J are TRBV6-9 and TRBJ2-1, with D perhaps being TRBD1 or TRBD2 (7 bases each). Germline lookup yields CDR1 MNHGY and CDR2 SVAAGI. V dropped 3 bases and J dropped 7 bases, with 16 bases sitting between them. The CDR3 covers 15 residues. The CDR3, as DNA: TGTGCCAGCAGTTACAGGGAGGGGGCGGGAAATGAGCAGTTCTTC. Translated: CASSYREGAGNEQFF.

This clonotype was recorded at least ten times. This chain uses TRBV18 with TRBJ1-1, with D unresolved. Germline V gene sequence: CDR1 KGHSH, CDR2 LQKENI. V was pared by 6 bases and J by 1 base, with 6 bases between. The CDR3 extends over 12 amino acids. CDR3 residues: CASSPENTEAFF. DNA of the CDR3: TGTGCCAGCTCTCCCGAGAACACTGAAGCTTTCTTT.

As to this clonotype: A much larger clone lies one base from this, so it may be a read error. This chain links TRBV2 with TRBJ1-2; D may be TRBD1 (5 bases). The CDR3 spans 13 residues. The germline gives CDR1 SNHLY, CDR2 FYNNEI. DNA for the CDR3: TGTGCCAGTTCTCCGGGGACCTCGTCTGGCTGCACCTTC. This sequence encodes CASSPGTSSGCTF.

This clonotype was counted ten times or more. The chain's CDR3 is CASSPGEDTQYF. DNA of the CDR3: TGTGCCAGCTCACCAGGGGAAGATACGCAGTATTTT. The gene calls are TRBV18 and TRBJ2-3; D is unclear. CDR1 and CDR2 (germline): KGHSH, LQKENI. V lost 2 bases and J 5 bases, leaving 5 bases between the germline ends. There are 12 residues in the CDR3.

This clonotype was counted only a few times. The chain combines TRBV15 with TRBJ2-7; D may be TRBD1 or TRBD2 (6 bases each). Trimming took 1 base from V and 4 from J, leaving 14 bases between them. Germline values: CDR1 LNHNV, CDR2 YYDKDF (reference sequence). The CDR3 is made up of 15 amino acids. CDR3 sequence reads: CATSRGGQGTYEQYF. In DNA form, the CDR3 reads TGTGCCACCAGCAGAGGAGGGCAGGGGACTTACGAGCAGTACTTC.

This clonotype has only a few counts. The rearrangement joins TRBV20-1 to TRBJ2-5, with 9 bases that match TRBD1. Trimming cost V 3 bases and J 5 bases; bases outside gene matches: 16. Germline V CDR1 and CDR2: DFQATT, SNEGSKA (reference sequence). The CDR3 extends over 17 amino acids. The CDR3, as DNA: TGCAGTGCTAGTAGGGGACAGGGTAGCTCCCTGGGGGAGACCCAGTACTTC. This gives the protein CSASRGQGSSLGETQYF.

This clonotype was counted at least ten times. This chain uses TRBV28 with TRBJ1-1; D call uncertain. CDR3 length equals 15 residues. The germline V and J ends were trimmed by 4 bases and 1 base, with 13 bases remaining between them. Germline CDR1 reads MDHEN; CDR2 reads SYDVKM. The CDR3, as DNA: TGTGCCAGCAGTTCCCCAGGACGGGGGAACACTGAAGCTTTCTTT. Protein product: CASSSPGRGNTEAFF.

This clonotype was observed at least ten times. The rearrangement uses TRBV28 and TRBJ1-2; D is unclear. CDR1 is MDHEN, CDR2 SYDVKM, per germline. V was cut by 8 bases and J by 6 bases, with 13 bases left in between. The CDR3 spans 12 residues. CDR3 in amino acids: CASLGNVHGYTF. CDR3 in DNA: TGTGCCAGCCTAGGGAACGTCCATGGCTACACCTTC.

Regarding this clonotype: A single base separates this from a much larger clone, so it may be a read error. The rearrangement links TRBV3-1 to TRBJ1-1; D uncertain. There are 14 residues in the CDR3. Per the germline V gene, CDR1 is LGHDT and CDR2 is YNNKEL (reference sequence). The CDR3 DNA follows: TGTGACAGCAGCACCCTCCCGGAGGGCACTGAAGCTTTCTTT. Translation gives CDSSTLPEGTEAFF.

At least ten counts were recorded for this clonotype. The chain recombines TRBV10-3 with TRBJ1-2; D is possibly TRBD1 (5 bases). Germline V gene data show CDR1 as ENHRY and CDR2 as SYGVKD. Trimming took 5 bases from V and 8 from J, leaving 15 bases between them. The CDR3 has 13 amino acids. The CDR3 sequence is CAISQNGGDGYTF. Here the CDR3 DNA reads TGTGCCATCAGTCAAAATGGGGGTGACGGCTACACCTTC.

This clonotype was observed at least ten times. The V and J genes are TRBV20-1 and TRBJ2-7; TRBD1 matches 9 bases. The CDR3 totals 14 residues. Unmatched junction bases numbered 7, after V lost 4 bases and J lost 3 bases. Per germline, CDR1 DFQATT and CDR2 SNEGSKA (reference sequence). CDR3 amino acids: CSATRPGQGYEQYF. CDR3 nucleotide sequence: TGCAGTGCTACGAGACCGGGACAGGGCTACGAGCAGTACTTC.

This clonotype showed up many times. The chain is built from TRBV11-2 and TRBJ1-1, with a possible D match to TRBD1 (5 bases). The V and J ends lost 5 bases and 5 bases respectively, with 15 bases between them. This CDR3 region has 14 residues. Germline-derived CDR1 and CDR2 are SGHAT and FQNNGV. The CDR3 is CASSETGGRTEAFF. CDR3 in DNA: TGTGCCAGCAGCGAGACGGGGGGGAGGACTGAAGCTTTCTTT.

This clonotype was picked up a small number of times. This chain connects TRBV6-1 to TRBJ2-7; tentatively, D is TRBD2 (5 bases). The CDR3 is made up of 13 amino acids. Germline V gene sequence: CDR1 MNHNS, CDR2 SASEGT. V lost 3 bases and J 4 bases, leaving 10 bases between the germline ends. The CDR3 loop reads CASSDGGAYEQYF. The CDR3 nucleotides are TGTGCCAGCAGTGACGGAGGAGCTTACGAGCAGTACTTC.

This clonotype has just a few counts. The gene calls are TRBV6-2 or TRBV6-3 and TRBJ2-1; 13 bases fit TRBD2. J lost 6 bases, V lost 6 bases, and 8 bases had no gene match. The germline V gene has CDR1 MNHEY and CDR2 SVGEGT. The CDR3 loop spans 16 amino acids. CDR3 sequence (DNA): TGTGCCAGCAGGGACCAGGGACTAGCGGGATTCAATGAGCAGTTCTTC. Translated: CASRDQGLAGFNEQFF.

The rearrangement uses TRBV7-3 and TRBJ1-6, with a weak D call TRBD1 (6 bases). The CDR3 loop spans 16 amino acids. The ends were cut back, 0 bases at V and 9 bases at J, with 15 bases in the middle. Germline V CDR1 and CDR2: SGHTA, FQGTGA. The CDR3 bases are TGTGCCAGCAGCTTAACGGAGCGAGGGGGGGGTTCACCCCTCCACTTT. This gives the protein CASSLTERGGGSPLHF. Together with reference TRBV7-3 and TRBJ1-6, the CDR3 gives the full variable domain: GAGVSQTPSNKVTEKGKYVELRCDPISGHTALYWYRQSLGQGPEFLIYFQGTGAADDSGLPNDRFFAVRPEGSVSTLKIQRTERGDSAVYLCASSLTERGGGSPLHFGNGTRLTVT.

This chain joins TRBV7-3 and TRBJ2-2; no definite D call. The CDR3 covers 16 residues. Deletions cut 0 bases from V and 8 bases from J, with 16 bases between. CDR1 is SGHTA and CDR2 is FQGTGA in the germline V gene. The CDR3 region has the DNA TGTGCCAGCAGCTTAACGGATCCGGCCCAAGGGGGGGAGCTGTTTTTT. Translated, it gives CASSLTDPAQGGELFF.

The CDR3 loop is CATEEVGKNIQYF. CDR3 DNA sequence: TGTGCCACGGAGGAGGTGGGCAAAAACATTCAGTACTTC. The chain combines TRBV6-1 with TRBJ2-4; D is perhaps TRBD2 (5 bases). Trimming pared 10 bases from V and 3 bases from J, leaving 13 bases between. The CDR3 covers 13 residues. Germline CDR1 reads MNHNS; CDR2 reads SASEGT.

Regarding this clonotype: A read error may account for a junction end that differs from germline. The gene calls are TRBV9 and TRBJ2-1, with 9 bases lining up with TRBD2. Germline V gives CDR1 SGDLS, CDR2 YYNGEE. The CDR3 is 15 residues long. This CDR3 reads CASSLDSGSYDEQFF. The CDR3 coding sequence is TGTGCCAGCAGCTTGGATAGCGGGAGCTACGATGAGCAGTTCTTC.

This clonotype showed up just a few times. The chain uses TRBV6-1 and TRBJ1-5; D might be TRBD1 (5 bases). The CDR3 extends over 15 amino acids. Trimming left V 6 bases short and J 2 bases short, with 14 bases between. Per germline, CDR1 MNHNS and CDR2 SASEGT. The CDR3 nucleotides are TGTGCCAGCAGCCCCCAGGGAGAGGGCAATCAGCCCCAGCATTTT. This gives the protein CASSPQGEGNQPQHF.

This rearrangement joins TRBV19 to TRBJ1-5; D may be TRBD1 (6 bases). V shed 5 bases and J shed 10 bases, with 24 bases lying between them. This CDR3 comprises 16 residues. The V gene's germline CDR1 is LNHDA and CDR2 SQIVND (reference sequence). CDR3 DNA: TGTGCCAGTAGTCGATTGGCACAGGGTGGGGGTCATCCCCAGCATTTT. The encoded protein is CASSRLAQGGGHPQHF.